A selection of T cell receptor beta chains follows, all from one sample in a study of blood T cells in healthy people across ages. TCRdb analysed the 5' RACE reads with MiXCR anew, one entry per CDR3 protein. The repertoire consists of under 1,000,000 distinct CDR3 sequences, with 30% to 45% occurring once and the leading ten covering 10% to 15%. Sequenced: blood. The receptors here all came from a man aged 18 to 29 in good health. Both conserved end residues are part of each CDR3. D genes are given only for firm matches. Rows may omit the clone size; those that give it use once, few, many or a size class.

j_gene: TRBJ1-4
v_gene: TRBV10-3
d_gene: NA
abundance: many
CDR3aa: CAINRGINEKLFF
CDR3nt: TGTGCCATCAATCGGGGGATTAATGAAAAACTGTTTTTT

j_gene: TRBJ2-1
v_gene: TRBV2
d_gene: TRBD1
abundance: few
CDR3aa: CASRGDSKGNEQFF
CDR3nt: TGTGCCAGCAGGGGGGACAGTAAGGGCAATGAGCAGTTCTTC

j_gene: TRBJ1-1
v_gene: TRBV5-1
d_gene: NA
abundance: few
CDR3aa: CASSAKTGANTEAFF
CDR3nt: TGCGCCAGCAGCGCGAAGACAGGTGCGAACACTGAAGCTTTCTTT

j_gene: TRBJ1-6
v_gene: TRBV16
d_gene: TRBD1
abundance: few
CDR3aa: CASSQWTGPINSPLHF
CDR3nt: TGTGCCAGCAGCCAATGGACAGGCCCAATCAATTCACCCCTCCACTTT

j_gene: TRBJ2-1
v_gene: TRBV2
d_gene: TRBD2
abundance: NA
CDR3aa: CASSASSGANNEQFF
CDR3nt: TGTGCCAGCAGTGCCTCTAGCGGGGCCAACAATGAGCAGTTCTTC

j_gene: TRBJ2-1
v_gene: TRBV7-6
d_gene: TRBD2
abundance: NA
CDR3aa: CASSLELAGTYGEQFF
CDR3nt: TGTGCCAGCAGCTTAGAACTAGCGGGGACCTACGGTGAGCAGTTCTTC

j_gene: TRBJ2-7
v_gene: TRBV5-1
d_gene: TRBD1
abundance: many
CDR3aa: CASTQTGGSYEQYF
CDR3nt: TGCGCCAGCACCCAGACAGGGGGCTCCTACGAGCAGTACTTC

j_gene: TRBJ2-3
v_gene: TRBV5-5
d_gene: TRBD2
abundance: many
CDR3aa: CASSLDSGVLSDTQYF
CDR3nt: TGTGCCAGCAGCTTGGATAGCGGGGTATTATCAGATACGCAGTATTTT

j_gene: TRBJ2-5
v_gene: TRBV12-3/TRBV12-4
d_gene: NA
abundance: few
CDR3aa: CASSVSSTRETQYF
CDR3nt: TGTGCCAGCAGTGTTAGTTCGACCAGGGAGACCCAGTACTTC

j_gene: TRBJ2-7
v_gene: TRBV11-2
d_gene: TRBD2
abundance: NA
CDR3aa: CASSPTSGVNEQYF
CDR3nt: TGTGCCAGCAGCCCGACTAGCGGGGTAAATGAGCAGTACTTC

j_gene: TRBJ2-3
v_gene: TRBV12-3/TRBV12-4
d_gene: NA
abundance: once
CDR3aa: CASTDRSGADTQYF
CDR3nt: TGTGCCAGCACGGACAGATCGGGAGCAGATACGCAGTATTTT

j_gene: TRBJ2-1
v_gene: TRBV6-6
d_gene: NA
abundance: NA
CDR3aa: CASSYSRSAYNEQFF
CDR3nt: TGTGCCAGCAGTTACTCCCGAAGCGCCTACAATGAGCAGTTCTTC

j_gene: TRBJ2-6
v_gene: TRBV2
d_gene: NA
abundance: NA
CDR3aa: CASSEGGAGANVLTF
CDR3nt: TGTGCCAGCAGTGAAGGCGGAGCTGGGGCCAACGTCCTGACTTTC

j_gene: TRBJ1-4
v_gene: TRBV24-1
d_gene: TRBD1
abundance: NA
CDR3aa: CATSDGGTGGREKLFF
CDR3nt: TGTGCCACCAGTGACGGCGGGACAGGGGGCCGGGAAAAACTGTTTTTT

j_gene: TRBJ1-1
v_gene: TRBV5-1
d_gene: NA
abundance: NA
CDR3aa: CASSLAGTELNTEAFF
CDR3nt: TGCGCCAGCAGCTTGGCGGGGACGGAGTTGAACACTGAAGCTTTCTTT

j_gene: TRBJ2-3
v_gene: TRBV7-8
d_gene: NA
abundance: few
CDR3aa: CASSLTTRLADTQYF
CDR3nt: TGTGCCAGCAGCTTAACAACCAGACTAGCAGATACGCAGTATTTT

j_gene: TRBJ2-1
v_gene: TRBV7-9
d_gene: TRBD1
abundance: many
CDR3aa: CASSLIPRDSSYNEQFF
CDR3nt: TGTGCCAGCAGCTTAATTCCCCGGGACAGCTCCTACAATGAGCAGTTCTTC

j_gene: TRBJ1-2
v_gene: TRBV20-1
d_gene: TRBD1
abundance: NA
CDR3aa: CSAGISQTGGGNYGYTF
CDR3nt: TGCAGTGCCGGTATATCCCAAACAGGGGGCGGAAACTATGGCTACACCTTC

j_gene: TRBJ1-5
v_gene: TRBV10-3
d_gene: TRBD1
abundance: few
CDR3aa: CAISSTGTDSNQPQHF
CDR3nt: TGTGCCATCAGTAGTACCGGGACAGATAGCAATCAGCCCCAGCATTTT

j_gene: TRBJ2-5
v_gene: TRBV7-3
d_gene: TRBD2
abundance: few
CDR3aa: CASSLSMASGVETQYF
CDR3nt: TGTGCCAGCAGCTTAAGTATGGCTAGCGGGGTAGAGACCCAGTACTTC

j_gene: TRBJ2-5
v_gene: TRBV12-3/TRBV12-4
d_gene: NA
abundance: NA
CDR3aa: CASRGSQEETQYF
CDR3nt: TGTGCCAGCAGGGGAAGCCAGGAAGAGACCCAGTACTTC

j_gene: TRBJ1-2
v_gene: TRBV12-3/TRBV12-4
d_gene: NA
abundance: many
CDR3aa: CASSPGMAVYGYTF
CDR3nt: TGTGCCAGCAGCCCGGGGATGGCAGTCTATGGCTACACCTTC

j_gene: TRBJ2-7
v_gene: TRBV10-3
d_gene: NA
abundance: many
CDR3aa: CAISEPGAGSYEQYF
CDR3nt: TGTGCCATCAGTGAGCCAGGGGCTGGGTCCTACGAGCAGTACTTC

j_gene: TRBJ1-5
v_gene: TRBV9
d_gene: NA
abundance: NA
CDR3aa: CASSVGWQGNQPQHF
CDR3nt: TGTGCCAGCAGCGTAGGATGGCAGGGCAATCAGCCCCAGCATTTT

j_gene: TRBJ2-7
v_gene: TRBV14
d_gene: TRBD2
abundance: NA
CDR3aa: CASSPRGGGPYEQYF
CDR3nt: TGTGCCAGCAGCCCGAGGGGCGGGGGGCCATACGAGCAGTACTTC

j_gene: TRBJ1-4
v_gene: TRBV6-4
d_gene: NA
abundance: NA
CDR3aa: CASSEGEKLFF
CDR3nt: TGTGCCAGCAGTGAGGGTGAAAAACTGTTTTTT

j_gene: TRBJ2-7
v_gene: TRBV9
d_gene: NA
abundance: few
CDR3aa: CASSDSVGHSYEQYF
CDR3nt: TGTGCCAGCAGCGATTCTGTGGGGCATTCCTACGAGCAGTACTTC